The present T cell receptor (beta chain) was sequenced within a study of T-cell reconstitution after alpha-beta-depleted transplantation in children. The study's findings and limits: Reportedly, roughly two months post-transplant, alpha-beta T cells arose from several hundred expanded graft clones.

This clonotype occurred a few times. As yet, its antigen is unknown. The CDR3 consists of 16 residues. V lost 6 bases to trimming and J lost 6 bases; unmatched junction nucleotides: 14. Germline V gives CDR1 MRHNA, CDR2 SNTAGT. Unique molecular identifiers were incorporated during preparation of the TCRbeta library. Each CDR3 protein gets one entry after TCRdb re-called the PCR reads with MiXCR. The top ten hold approximately 14% of the sample, which has 600,000 or so distinct CDR3 sequences, 20% to 25% seen once. Material: PBMCs, mostly from graft donor cells, obtained 360 days after TCRalphabeta/CD19-depleted stem cell transplant. The rearrangement uses TRBV6-4 and TRBJ2-1, with 7 nucleotides matching TRBD1. This sequence was found in a boy under three years old who had a stem cell transplant for acute myeloid leukemia, so the T cells may come from the graft donor. The CDR3, as DNA: TGTGCCAGCAGGAAAACAGACAGGGAGTGGATCAATGAGCAGTTCTTC. Translation gives CASRKTDREWINEQFF.